What follows are 29 T cell receptor beta chains derived from one specimen sequenced in a study of T cells in Graves' hyperthyroidism and ophthalmopathy. The investigators amplified TCR beta CDR3 regions from RNA transcripts. The HTBI primer set served for first-round RT-PCR of the TCR CDR3. TCRdb used MiXCR to reprocess the multiplex PCR reads, holding one entry per CDR3 protein. The data show 250,000 to 300,000 distinct CDR3 sequences, about 15% seen once. The sequencing input was blood. The source of these receptors is a woman in her sixties with Graves' ophthalmopathy.

In this sample, this clonotype turned up many times. This chain joins TRBV9 and TRBJ2-3; a possible D gene is TRBD2 (6 bases). The CDR3 covers 15 residues. V was trimmed by 0 bases and J by 5 bases, leaving 13 bases between them. CDR1 and CDR2 from the germline V gene are SGDLS and YYNGEE. Here the CDR3 DNA reads TGTGCCAGCAGCGTAGATGGGGGGTTGGGAGATACGCAGTATTTT. Translation: CASSVDGGLGDTQYF.

This clonotype occurred many times. This sequence joins TRBV7-9 and TRBJ2-7; 8 bases map to TRBD1. CDR3 size: 17 residues. Germline V CDR1 and CDR2: SEHNR, FQNEAQ (reference sequence). V was pared by 4 bases and J by 2 bases, with 13 bases of the junction left unmatched. CDR3 nucleotides: TGTGCCAGCAGCTCTAACGTGGGACAGGCCAGAACCTACGAGCAGTACTTC. Its protein is CASSSNVGQARTYEQYF.

This clonotype was picked up a small number of times. This chain connects TRBV18 to TRBJ1-2, with D possibly being TRBD1 (5 bases). V shed 2 bases and J shed 14 bases, with 21 bases lying between them. Germline V gives CDR1 KGHSH, CDR2 LQKENI. CDR3 size: 14 residues. CDR3 coding DNA: TGTGCCAGCTCACCAGGGACCGGGAGACGGGAAACTACCTTC. Translating it yields CASSPGTGRRETTF.

This clonotype turned up a few times. The chain employs TRBV6-1 and TRBJ2-7, with 13 bases fitting TRBD2. The trim removed 5 bases at V and 4 bases at J, leaving 8 bases unmatched. From germline, CDR1 is MNHNS and CDR2 SASEGT. CDR3 length: 16 amino acids. The CDR3 nucleotides are TGTGCCAGCAGTACCCGGACTAGCGGGGGAATTTACGAGCAGTACTTC. Its translation: CASSTRTSGGIYEQYF.

This clonotype has at least ten counts. This rearrangement joins TRBV7-9 to TRBJ2-7, with D possibly being TRBD1 or TRBD2 (5 bases each). V lost 5 bases and J lost 2, with 13 bases in between. The germline CDR1 and CDR2 sequences are SEHNR and FQNEAQ (reference sequence). This CDR3 is built from 14 residues. The DNA of the CDR3 is TGTGCCAGCAGCCCGGGACGGGTTCCCTACGAGCAGTACTTC. Protein product: CASSPGRVPYEQYF. The whole variable domain, remainder taken from reference TRBV7-9 and TRBJ2-7, is DTGVSQNPRHKITKRGQNVTFRCDPISEHNRLYWYRQTLGQGPEFLTYFQNEAQLEKSRLLSDRFSAERPKGSFSTLEIQRTEQGDSAMYLCASSPGRVPYEQYFGPGTRLTVT.

This clonotype occurred many times. The gene calls are TRBV4-3 and TRBJ2-3, with 7 nucleotides matching TRBD1. The germline V gene has CDR1 LGHNA and CDR2 YSLEER. The CDR3 extends over 17 amino acids. Losses at the gene ends were 1 base for V and 2 bases for J; bases not matched to a gene: 9. This CDR3 reads CASSQAGTVSFTDTQYF. The CDR3 DNA reads TGCGCCAGCAGCCAAGCCGGGACAGTATCCTTCACAGATACGCAGTATTTT.

This clonotype was observed at least ten times. The J gene is TRBJ1-1, the V gene TRBV7-7; no clear D. Germline-derived CDR1 and CDR2 are SSHAT and FNYEAQ (reference sequence). The CDR3 contains 13 residues. V was clipped by 1 base and J by 5 bases, with 8 bases between them. Written as DNA, the CDR3 is TGTGCCAGCAGCTTAGGTTTGCGGACTGAAGCTTTCTTT. This encodes CASSLGLRTEAFF.

This clonotype has more than one count but fewer than ten. Mismatch with germline at one junction end may stem from a read error. The rearrangement links TRBV7-9 to TRBJ2-1; tentatively, D is TRBD1 (5 bases). Germline V gene data show CDR1 as SEHNR and CDR2 as FQNEAQ (reference sequence). The CDR3 consists of 13 residues. The CDR3 DNA reads TGTGCCAGCAGCTCTCAGGGTGGCAATGGGCAGTTCTTC. This sequence encodes CASSSQGGNGQFF.

V gene TRBV5-1 combines with J gene TRBJ2-3; 10 bases align to TRBD2. The CDR3 runs 17 residues. The ends lost 4 bases at V and 6 bases at J; junction bases unmatched: 14. Germline CDR1 and CDR2: SGHRS and YFSETQ. CDR3 DNA: TGCGCCAGCAGCCCATTACTAGCGGGGCCATCAAGGGATACGCAGTATTTT. It specifies CASSPLLAGPSRDTQYF. Based on the CDR3 plus reference TRBV5-1 and TRBJ2-3, the full variable domain is KAGVTQTPRYLIKTRGQQVTLSCSPISGHRSVSWYQQTPGQGLQFLFEYFSETQRNKGNFPGRFSGRQFSNSRSEMNVSTLELGDSALYLCASSPLLAGPSRDTQYFGPGTRLTVL.

This clonotype has just a few counts. The chain has TRBV7-3 and TRBJ2-3, with unresolved D. The CDR3 extends over 12 amino acids. Trimming stripped 9 bases from V and 6 bases from J, with 13 bases between. Germline V gene lookup returns CDR1 SGHTA and CDR2 FQGTGA. CDR3 nucleotide sequence: TGTGCCAGTACCCCAAATTCGGATACGCAGTATTTT. Its protein product is CASTPNSDTQYF.

The chain couples TRBV29-1 to TRBJ2-2, with no clear D. The V gene lost 6 bases and the J gene lost 1 base, with 9 bases spanning the gap. This CDR3 contains 13 residues. Germline V gene data show CDR1 as SQVTM and CDR2 as ANQGSEA. The CDR3 DNA reads as TGCAGCGTCGGCACAGAGAACACCGGGGAGCTGTTTTTT. Translating gives CSVGTENTGELFF.

This clonotype was picked up many times. V gene TRBV20-1 combines with J gene TRBJ2-7, with D perhaps given as TRBD1 or TRBD2 (5 bases each). Trimming took off 6 bases at V and 5 bases at J, with 20 bases between the two ends. This CDR3 region has 14 residues. Germline V gives CDR1 DFQATT, CDR2 SNEGSKA (reference sequence). Here the CDR3 reads CSAPTPGPRNEQYF. For the CDR3, the DNA is TGCAGTGCACCGACGCCGGGACCTCGAAACGAGCAGTACTTC.

In its sample, this clonotype was seen many times. This chain links TRBV4-3 with TRBJ2-1; 11 nucleotides line up with TRBD2. V shed 2 bases, J shed 8 bases, and the junction held 2 bases outside the gene matches. This CDR3 is built from 14 residues. Germline lookup yields CDR1 LGHNA and CDR2 YSLEER. CDR3 in DNA: TGCGCCAGCAGCCAACTAGCGGGAGGATATGAGCAGTTCTTC. Encoded protein: CASSQLAGGYEQFF.

This clonotype was recorded many times. J is TRBJ2-7 and V is TRBV2; 8 bases agree with TRBD2. Germline CDR1 and CDR2: SNHLY and FYNNEI. The junction had 7 bases not matched to a gene; V was cut back by 8 bases and J by 1 base. CDR3 size: 14 residues. In DNA form, the CDR3 reads TGTGCCAGCGTGCGGACTAGCAATTCCTACGAGCAGTACTTC. It codes for CASVRTSNSYEQYF.

The chain uses TRBV28 and TRBJ2-6; 7 bases align to TRBD1. The CDR3 has 19 residues. Germline V gene lookup returns CDR1 MDHEN and CDR2 SYDVKM. The V and J ends lost 4 bases and 0 bases, in that order; junction bases with no gene match: 12. The CDR3 DNA reads as TGTGCCAGCAGTTCTCGGACAGGCAATCCCACCTCTGGGGCCAACGTCCTGACTTTC. Translation gives CASSSRTGNPTSGANVLTF.

This clonotype was recorded at least ten times. The chain employs TRBV2 and TRBJ2-1; 7 nucleotides align to TRBD2. The length of the CDR3 is 20 residues. V shed 7 bases, J shed 5 bases, and the junction held 26 bases outside the gene matches. CDR1 is SNHLY, CDR2 FYNNEI, per germline. The CDR3 here is CASKPHNRPTGTTYNNEQFF. DNA for the CDR3: TGTGCCAGCAAGCCGCATAACAGACCCACCGGGACTACGTATAACAATGAGCAGTTCTTC.

This chain links TRBV4-3 with TRBJ1-4; TRBD1 agrees at 10 bases. Germline V gene lookup returns CDR1 LGHNA and CDR2 YSLEER. This CDR3 is 15 amino acids long. Trimming at V came to 4 bases and at J to 8 bases, leaving 7 bases not matched to a gene. CDR3 in amino acids: CASSRGTGENEKLFF. The CDR3 DNA is TGCGCCAGCAGCCGAGGGACAGGGGAAAACGAAAAACTGTTTTTT.

Only a few counts were recorded for this clonotype. This chain links TRBV5-1 with TRBJ1-1, with 7 bases identical to TRBD1. The junction had 3 bases not matched to a gene; V was cut back by 0 bases and J by 7 bases. CDR3 length: 13 residues. The germline CDR1 and CDR2 sequences are SGHRS and YFSETQ. The CDR3 nucleotides are TGCGCCAGCAGCTTGGGGGGACAGTATGAAGCTTTCTTT. It yields the protein CASSLGGQYEAFF.

This chain joins TRBV10-3 and TRBJ1-2; D not resolved. V lost 3 bases to trimming and J lost 0 bases, with 11 bases between them. The CDR3 consists of 15 residues. Looked up from germline, CDR1 is ENHRY and CDR2 is SYGVKD. CDR3 loop: CAISDTTWPNYGYTF. In DNA, the CDR3 is TGTGCCATCAGTGATACGACGTGGCCTAACTATGGCTACACCTTC.

The chain couples TRBV29-1 to TRBJ1-2; a possible D gene is TRBD1 (5 bases). Trimming removed 1 base at V and 3 bases at J, with 21 bases between. The CDR3 has 17 amino acids. Per the germline V gene, CDR1 is SQVTM and CDR2 is ANQGSEA. The CDR3 DNA is TGCAGCGTTGAAGGCGGACGCGGGGCGGCTGCTTACTATGGCTACACCTTC. It is translated as CSVEGGRGAAAYYGYTF.

The sample holds many counts of this clonotype. The rearrangement uses TRBV7-2 and TRBJ2-7, with TRBD2 matching over 7 bases. Looked up from germline, CDR1 is SGHTA and CDR2 is FQGNSA. The CDR3 covers 13 residues. V was pared by 5 bases and J by 5 bases, with 6 bases of the junction left unmatched. CDR3 amino acids: CASSPRGGDEQYF. In DNA, the CDR3 is TGTGCCAGCAGCCCTAGGGGAGGGGACGAGCAGTACTTC.

This clonotype was counted ten times or more. This chain joins TRBV28 and TRBJ1-6, with D possibly being TRBD1 (5 bases). This CDR3 has 12 amino acids. Germline CDR1 MDHEN, CDR2 SYDVKM. Trimming removed 8 bases at V and 7 bases at J, with 9 bases between. DNA of the CDR3: TGTGCCAGCGGGACTGGAAATTCACCCCTCCACTTT. This gives the protein CASGTGNSPLHF. The whole variable domain, remainder taken from reference TRBV28 and TRBJ1-6, is DVKVTQSSRYLVKRTGEKVFLECVQDMDHENMFWYRQDPGLGLRLIYFSYDVKMKEKGDIPEGYSVSREKKERFSLILESASTNQTSMYLCASGTGNSPLHFGNGTRLTVT.

This clonotype was observed many times. The chain recombines TRBV2 with TRBJ1-1, with 10 bases fitting TRBD1. Losses at the gene ends were 5 bases for V and 8 bases for J; bases not matched to a gene: 2. The CDR3 length is 12 residues. Germline V gene data show CDR1 as SNHLY and CDR2 as FYNNEI. In DNA, the CDR3 is TGTGCCAGCAGTCCGGACAGGGGGGAAGCTTTCTTT. It codes for CASSPDRGEAFF. The full variable domain, in which reference TRBV2 and TRBJ1-1 provide the parts outside the CDR3, is EPEVTQTPSHQVTQMGQEVILRCVPISNHLYFYWYRQILGQKVEFLVSFYNNEISEKSEIFDDQFSVERPDGSNFTLKIRSTKLEDSAMYFCASSPDRGEAFFGQGTRLTVV.

The chain is built from TRBV4-3 and TRBJ1-4, with unresolved D. CDR3 size: 13 residues. CDR1 is LGHNA and CDR2 is YSLEER in the germline V gene. Trimming stripped 0 bases from V and 8 bases from J, with 7 bases between. CDR3 sequence: CASSQDQFEKLFF. CDR3 DNA: TGCGCCAGCAGCCAAGATCAGTTCGAAAAACTGTTTTTT.

This clonotype was recorded at least ten times. The chain uses TRBV28 and TRBJ1-4; no clear D gene. CDR1 MDHEN and CDR2 SYDVKM come from the germline V gene. This CDR3 has 11 residues. V gave up 7 bases and J gave up 7 bases, with 7 bases separating them. CDR3: CASNEAEKLFF. The CDR3 coding sequence is TGTGCCAGCAACGAAGCTGAAAAACTGTTTTTT.

The chain combines TRBV5-6 with TRBJ1-5; no reliable D call. The CDR3 length is 15 residues. In germline, CDR1 is SGHDT, CDR2 YYEEEE. Between the trimmed V and J ends, which lost 0 bases and 0 bases, there was a span of 7 bases. CDR3 bases: TGTGCCAGCAGCTTGGAGGGTTTTAGCAATCAGCCCCAGCATTTT. It is translated as CASSLEGFSNQPQHF. Full variable domain (outside the CDR3, taken from reference TRBV5-6 and TRBJ1-5): DAGVTQSPTHLIKTRGQQVTLRCSPKSGHDTVSWYQQALGQGPQFIFQYYEEEERQRGNFPDRFSGHQFPNYSSELNVNALLLGDSALYLCASSLEGFSNQPQHFGDGTRLSIL.

As regards this clonotype: The conserved phenylalanine or tryptophan is not found at the CDR3 terminus, so this likely reflects a read error. The chain is built from TRBV12-3 or TRBV12-4 and TRBJ2-6; no reliable D call. V lost 5 bases and J 0 bases, leaving 5 bases between the germline ends. The CDR3 length is 14 residues. CDR3 sequence (DNA): TGTGCCAGCAGTCTCAGCTCTGGGGCCAACGTCCTGACTCTC. Translation: CASSLSSGANVLTL.

Ten or more counts support this clonotype. This rearrangement joins TRBV27 to TRBJ2-7; 10 bases agree with TRBD2. The V gene end was trimmed by 4 bases and the J gene end by 4 bases; junction bases not matched to a gene: 4. This CDR3 is 14 amino acids long. CDR1 and CDR2 (germline): MNHEY, SMNVEV (reference sequence). CDR3 bases: TGTGCCAGCAGTTATGCTAGCGGGAGATACGAGCAGTACTTC. Its translation is CASSYASGRYEQYF.

The V and J genes are TRBV5-6 and TRBJ2-1; 12 nucleotides match TRBD2. The CDR3 is 15 residues long. V gave up 4 bases and J gave up 6 bases; unmatched junction bases: 5. The V gene's germline CDR1 is SGHDT and CDR2 YYEEEE. CDR3 in DNA: TGTGCCAGCAGCCGGACTAGCGGGAAATCCAATGAGCAGTTCTTC. Encoded protein: CASSRTSGKSNEQFF.